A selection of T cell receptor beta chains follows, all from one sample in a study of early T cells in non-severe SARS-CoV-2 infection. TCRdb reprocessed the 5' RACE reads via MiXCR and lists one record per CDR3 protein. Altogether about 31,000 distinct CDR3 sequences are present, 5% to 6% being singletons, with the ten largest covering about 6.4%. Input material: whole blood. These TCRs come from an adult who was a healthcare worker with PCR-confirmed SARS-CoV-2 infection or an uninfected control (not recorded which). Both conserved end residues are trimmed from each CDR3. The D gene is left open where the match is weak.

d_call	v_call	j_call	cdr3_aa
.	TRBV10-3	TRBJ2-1	AISLLGTSTSSYNEQF
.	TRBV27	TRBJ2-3	ASSTTLSTDTQY
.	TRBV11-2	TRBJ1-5	ASSLENQQPQH
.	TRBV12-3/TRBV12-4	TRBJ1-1	ASSFGFWNTEAF
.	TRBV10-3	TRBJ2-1	AISDASRAGTSKDEQF
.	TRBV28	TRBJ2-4	ASTPAGLPTKNIQY
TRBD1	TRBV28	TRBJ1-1	ASSWGQGARTEAF
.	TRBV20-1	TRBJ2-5	ADQETQY
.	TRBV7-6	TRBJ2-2	AGSLSHRRANTGELF
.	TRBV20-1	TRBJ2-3	SAETLVLPTDTQY
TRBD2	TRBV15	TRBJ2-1	ATRRGRENEQF
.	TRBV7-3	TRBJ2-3	ASSSSMVDTQY
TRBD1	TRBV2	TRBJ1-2	ASSETPQGARGYT
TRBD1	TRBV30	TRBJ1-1	AWSVIPGQGNSEAF
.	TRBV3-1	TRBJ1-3	ASSQGPWTASGNTIY
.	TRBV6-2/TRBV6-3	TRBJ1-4	ASSYSKNPEKLF
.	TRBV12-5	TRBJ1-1	ASGLRETDEAF
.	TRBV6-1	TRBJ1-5	ASRPWDNQPQH
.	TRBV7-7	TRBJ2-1	ASSSSAYNEQF
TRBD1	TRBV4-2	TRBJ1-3	ASSQERPGQGRISSGNTIY
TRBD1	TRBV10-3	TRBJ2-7	AISITGTGQQY
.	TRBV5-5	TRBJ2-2	ASSPVQANTGELF
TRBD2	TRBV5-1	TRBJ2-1	ASSLSLLAGVKNEQF
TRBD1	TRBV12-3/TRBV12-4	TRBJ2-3	ASGGRIGTGQY
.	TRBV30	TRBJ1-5	AWSVRQNQPQH
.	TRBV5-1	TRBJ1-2	ASSFSTDTFGNGYT
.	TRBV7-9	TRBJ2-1	ASSPAGGQKRNEQF
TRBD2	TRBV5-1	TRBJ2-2	ASSLTSGNPGELF
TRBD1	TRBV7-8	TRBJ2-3	ASSPRGRVTTDTQY
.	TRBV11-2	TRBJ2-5	ASSRRGAGLQETQY
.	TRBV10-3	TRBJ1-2	AISDDSLNYGYT
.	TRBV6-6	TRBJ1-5	ASSSGQGGSPNQPQH
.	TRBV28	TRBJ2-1	ASNPLAGSSYNEQF
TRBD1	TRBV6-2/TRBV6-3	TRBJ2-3	ASSGQGVAWTDTQY
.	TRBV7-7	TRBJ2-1	ASSLGPTNEQF
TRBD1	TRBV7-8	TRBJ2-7	ASSSDRVLTGGEQY
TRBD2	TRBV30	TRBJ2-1	AWSDIQGLAKPL
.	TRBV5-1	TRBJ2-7	ASSLDGQVAEQY
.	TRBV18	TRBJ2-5	ASSPDSQETQY
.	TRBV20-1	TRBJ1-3	SARPPSSGNTIY
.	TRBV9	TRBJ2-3	ASSVGGATSTDTQY
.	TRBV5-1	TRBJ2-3	ASSLVSGSGIDTQY
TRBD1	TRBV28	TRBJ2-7	ATHSGTGNEQY
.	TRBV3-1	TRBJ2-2	ASSQRTIRDTGELF
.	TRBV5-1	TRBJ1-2	ASSRVGADYGYT
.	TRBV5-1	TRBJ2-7	ASSLTGVNPYEQY
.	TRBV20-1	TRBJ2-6	SASLRIPGANVLT
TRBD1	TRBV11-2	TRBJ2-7	ASSLNRGQTYEQY
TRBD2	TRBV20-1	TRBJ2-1	SHSFSGRWDNEQF
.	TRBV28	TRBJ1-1	ASSLSRWGVNTEAF
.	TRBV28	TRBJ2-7	ASSGSFHEQY
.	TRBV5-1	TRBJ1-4	ASSSGPGRANEKLF
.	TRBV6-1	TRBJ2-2	ASTLNRVRTGELF
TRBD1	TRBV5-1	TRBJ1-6	ASSPSRGSNSPLH
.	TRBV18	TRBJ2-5	ASSSKETQY